Below, 10 T cell receptor beta chains from the same sample are listed, as sequenced in a study of blood T cells in healthy people across ages. Sample-barcoded 5' priming and a J-beta primer mix drove a second PCR of roughly 6 to 12 cycles. MiXCR, applied by TCRdb to the 5' RACE reads, yields one record per CDR3 protein. The sample carries fewer than 900,000 distinct CDR3 sequences, approximately 35% recorded once. The sample consisted of blood. Receptors originate from a man between 18 and 35 years old in good health.

This clonotype showed up just a few times. The rearrangement uses TRBV6-5 and TRBJ2-2; 7 nucleotides match TRBD1. V shed 6 bases, J shed 3 bases, and the junction held 7 bases outside the gene matches. This CDR3 spans 15 amino acids. Germline-derived CDR1 and CDR2 are MNHEY and SVGAGI. DNA for the CDR3: TGTGCCAGCAGACTCGACAGGGTTGACACCGGGGAGCTGTTTTTT. Its protein is CASRLDRVDTGELFF.

About this clonotype itself: A single base separates this from a much larger clone, so it may be a read error. The V call is TRBV5-1, the J call TRBJ2-1; 12 bases match TRBD2. Per germline, CDR1 SGHRS and CDR2 YFSETQ. V lost 3 bases to trimming and J lost 10 bases; unmatched junction nucleotides: 5. This CDR3 is 14 amino acids long. CDR3 sequence: CASSWVTSGGEQFF. CDR3 DNA: TGCGCCAGCAGCTGGGTTACTAGCGGGGGGGAGCAGTTCTTC.

At least ten counts were recorded for this clonotype. J is TRBJ2-3 and V is TRBV29-1; 7 nucleotides line up with TRBD2. This CDR3 spans 15 amino acids. CDR1 is SQVTM and CDR2 is ANQGSEA in the germline V gene. The V gene end was trimmed by 0 bases and the J gene end by 1 base; junction bases not matched to a gene: 4. The CDR3 protein is CSVEDRGGRTDTQYF. CDR3 nucleotide sequence: TGCAGCGTTGAAGATCGCGGGGGTCGCACAGATACGCAGTATTTT.

This clonotype was counted only a few times. The CDR3 nucleotides read TGCAGTGCTAGAGATGGGGCCCGCGGGGGTCTCCTCGGGGAGCTGTTTTTT. Translation gives CSARDGARGGLLGELFF. The chain is built from TRBV20-1 and TRBJ2-2; TRBD2 matches 7 bases. The CDR3 sequence is 17 residues long. Germline V gene sequence: CDR1 DFQATT, CDR2 SNEGSKA (reference sequence). The V and J ends lost 0 bases and 7 bases, in that order; junction bases with no gene match: 14.

In its sample, this clonotype was seen a few times. This chain joins TRBV7-2 and TRBJ2-1, with TRBD2 identical over 10 bases. V was clipped by 3 bases and J by 5 bases; unmatched bases: 7. The CDR3 covers 16 residues. Germline V gene data show CDR1 as SGHTA and CDR2 as FQGNSA. Written as DNA, the CDR3 is TGTGCCAGCAGCTTCCCCGGTAGCGGGGGGAACAATGAGCAGTTCTTC. Protein sequence: CASSFPGSGGNNEQFF.

V gene TRBV10-3 combines with J gene TRBJ1-1; perhaps TRBD1 as D (6 bases). CDR1 ENHRY and CDR2 SYGVKD come from the germline V gene. The ends were cut back, 3 bases at V and 4 bases at J, with 15 bases in the middle. The CDR3 is made up of 15 amino acids. The CDR3 sequence: CAISDFGGRGTEAFF. The CDR3 DNA reads as TGTGCCATCAGTGACTTCGGGGGGCGCGGCACTGAAGCTTTCTTT.

This clonotype was counted ten times or more. The J gene is TRBJ2-1, the V gene TRBV7-6, with 12 positions matching TRBD2. The V and J ends lost 0 bases and 7 bases, in that order; junction bases with no gene match: 10. Per germline, CDR1 SGHVS and CDR2 FNYEAQ. The CDR3 loop spans 18 amino acids. The CDR3: CASSLAGPSSGGENEQFF. The CDR3 DNA sequence: TGTGCCAGCAGCTTAGCAGGCCCCTCTAGCGGGGGGGAGAATGAGCAGTTCTTC.

The rearrangement joins TRBV12-3 or TRBV12-4 to TRBJ2-3; weak D call: TRBD2 (5 bases). The CDR3 extends over 19 amino acids. V dropped 3 bases and J dropped 0 bases, with 22 bases sitting between them. CDR3 residues: CASSFSYGGLQASTDTQYF. CDR3 coding DNA: TGTGCCAGCAGTTTTTCGTACGGAGGCCTGCAAGCTAGCACAGATACGCAGTATTTT.

This clonotype occurred once. The chain is built from TRBV29-1 and TRBJ2-1; D might be TRBD2 (7 bases). The CDR3 is 16 residues long. V lost 7 bases to trimming and J lost 8 bases, with 27 bases between them. Germline V gives CDR1 SQVTM, CDR2 ANQGSEA. The CDR3 protein is CSAFGGGGLLLHEQFF. The CDR3 DNA reads TGCAGCGCCTTCGGCGGGGGCGGCCTCCTCCTCCATGAGCAGTTCTTC.

The chain links TRBV5-1 to TRBJ2-5, with TRBD1 matching 8 bases. Unmatched junction bases numbered 10, after V lost 7 bases and J lost 5 bases. CDR1 is SGHRS, CDR2 YFSETQ, per germline. This CDR3 comprises 14 residues. CDR3 nucleotide sequence: TGCGCCAGCCGCCTAGCAGGGGGCGCGGAGACCCAGTACTTC. Protein sequence: CASRLAGGAETQYF.